A single sample gave rise to the 18 T cell receptor beta chains below, sequenced in a study of T-cell reconstitution after alpha-beta-depleted transplantation in children. Preparation of the TCRbeta library involved a method that used unique molecular identifiers. TCRdb independently ran MiXCR on the PCR reads; one entry per CDR3 protein. The sample records around 250,000 distinct CDR3 sequences, over 20% being singletons. Sequenced here: PBMCs, sampled before TCRalphabeta/CD19-depleted stem cell transplant. Receptor source: a girl aged 2-15 years with Fanconi anemia, due to receive a stem cell transplant.

This clonotype was recorded at least ten times. The chain joins TRBV27 to TRBJ2-5; 8 bases align to TRBD2. The trim removed 3 bases at V and 1 base at J, leaving 7 bases unmatched. Germline CDR1 MNHEY, CDR2 SMNVEV (reference sequence). This CDR3 is 16 amino acids long. CDR3 amino acids: CASSFRSGGRQETQYF. As DNA, the CDR3 is TGTGCCAGCAGTTTTCGATCGGGGGGGCGCCAAGAGACCCAGTACTTC.

The chain carries TRBV11-1 and TRBJ2-4; D might be TRBD2 (5 bases). Germline V gene sequence: CDR1 SGHAT, CDR2 FQDESV (reference sequence). This CDR3 spans 18 amino acids. V was cut by 6 bases and J by 1 base, with 22 bases left in between. CDR3 loop: CASSSTPAGVTAKNIQYF. The CDR3 nucleotides are TGTGCCAGCAGTTCTACCCCCGCCGGGGTGACGGCCAAAAACATTCAGTACTTC.

This clonotype appeared many times. The chain recombines TRBV27 with TRBJ1-5; D is possibly TRBD1 (6 bases). Trimming removed 2 bases at V and 1 base at J, with 12 bases between. In germline, CDR1 is MNHEY, CDR2 SMNVEV (reference sequence). This CDR3 contains 16 residues. CDR3 DNA sequence: TGTGCCAGCAGTTTAAGGGGGGCAGGGAGCAATCAGCCCCAGCATTTT. Amino acid sequence: CASSLRGAGSNQPQHF.

This clonotype was counted many times. The V gene is TRBV5-1, the J gene TRBJ2-7, with D hard to call. The CDR3 is made up of 11 amino acids. CDR1 is SGHRS, CDR2 YFSETQ, per germline. Trimming shortened V by 6 bases and J by 6 bases, and 10 bases separated the two germline ends. This chain's CDR3 is CASNSQSEQYF. CDR3 DNA: TGCGCCAGCAATTCACAGTCCGAGCAGTACTTC. Looking up the rest from reference TRBV5-1 and TRBJ2-7 gives the full variable domain: KAGVTQTPRYLIKTRGQQVTLSCSPISGHRSVSWYQQTPGQGLQFLFEYFSETQRNKGNFPGRFSGRQFSNSRSEMNVSTLELGDSALYLCASNSQSEQYFGPGTRLTVT.

The sample holds a few counts of this clonotype. V is TRBV2 and J is TRBJ2-5, with D tentatively TRBD1 (7 bases). Between the trimmed V and J ends, which lost 7 bases and 2 bases, there was a span of 17 bases. This CDR3 is 15 amino acids long. Per the germline V gene, CDR1 is SNHLY and CDR2 is FYNNEI. This chain's CDR3 is CASTMRQGLQETQYF. The CDR3 bases are TGTGCCAGCACCATGAGACAGGGACTGCAAGAGACCCAGTACTTC.

In this sample, this clonotype turned up once. The chain links TRBV7-3 to TRBJ2-1, with 7 nucleotides matching TRBD2. Germline V gene data show CDR1 as SGHTA and CDR2 as FQGTGA. V was clipped by 5 bases and J by 6 bases; unmatched bases: 10. The CDR3 loop spans 15 amino acids. The CDR3 here is CASSPPGRGPNEQFF. In DNA form, the CDR3 reads TGTGCCAGCAGCCCTCCAGGGAGGGGACCCAATGAGCAGTTCTTC.

This chain connects TRBV9 to TRBJ2-3; TRBD2 agrees at 9 bases. The CDR3 has 13 amino acids. V trimming: 0 bases; J trimming: 8 bases; junction bases outside the gene matches: 1. Germline lookup yields CDR1 SGDLS and CDR2 YYNGEE. The CDR3 is CASSVASGITQYF. In nucleotides, the CDR3 is TGTGCCAGCAGCGTAGCTAGCGGGATTACGCAGTATTTT.

The table lists this clonotype with many counts. The chain employs TRBV15 and TRBJ2-7; the D is unclear. The germline V gene encodes CDR1 LNHNV and CDR2 YYDKDF (reference sequence). The CDR3 covers 16 residues. The V end was cut by 0 bases, the J end by 2 bases, with 14 bases between. DNA for the CDR3: TGTGCCACCAGCAGAGATCGGGCACACGCGGCCTACGAGCAGTACTTC. It translates to CATSRDRAHAAYEQYF.

J is TRBJ2-3 and V is TRBV4-1; 8 bases are a match to TRBD2. The CDR3 extends over 16 amino acids. The trim removed 1 base at V and 3 bases at J, leaving 6 bases unmatched. The germline V gene has CDR1 MGHRA and CDR2 YSYEKL. Written as DNA, the CDR3 is TGCGCCAGCAGCCAAGTCAGCGGGAGTTTGACAGATACGCAGTATTTT. Translated: CASSQVSGSLTDTQYF.

This clonotype occurred a few times. The chain couples TRBV5-1 to TRBJ2-2, with no clear D. The CDR3 totals 14 residues. Germline V CDR1 and CDR2: SGHRS, YFSETQ. Trimming left V 0 bases short and J 1 base short, with 4 bases between. In DNA, the CDR3 is TGCGCCAGCAGCTTGGATGGGAACACCGGGGAGCTGTTTTTT. Its translation: CASSLDGNTGELFF.

This clonotype appeared many times. J is TRBJ1-5 and V is TRBV12-3 or TRBV12-4; D is unresolved. This CDR3 is 13 amino acids long. The V gene lost 3 bases and the J gene lost 5 bases, with 8 bases spanning the gap. CDR3 in amino acids: CASSFGRDQPQHF. DNA of the CDR3: TGTGCCAGCAGTTTTGGAAGGGATCAGCCCCAGCATTTT.

This clonotype was found a few times. The chain carries TRBV20-1 and TRBJ1-5, with D maybe TRBD1 (5 bases). V shed 3 bases and J shed 5 bases, with 14 bases lying between them. This CDR3 spans 14 amino acids. Looked up from germline, CDR1 is DFQATT and CDR2 is SNEGSKA (reference sequence). The CDR3 loop reads CSASGGGGYQPQHF. The CDR3 DNA reads TGCAGTGCTAGTGGGGGGGGTGGCTATCAGCCCCAGCATTTT.

This clonotype was observed a few times. This sequence joins TRBV20-1 and TRBJ2-5, with 7 bases that match TRBD1. J gave up 4 bases and V 3 bases, and 11 bases lay outside the gene matches. The CDR3 contains 15 residues. Germline CDR1 is DFQATT and CDR2 is SNEGSKA (reference sequence). The CDR3 loop reads CSASRDRVGGETQYF. DNA of the CDR3: TGCAGTGCTAGTCGCGACAGGGTGGGTGGAGAGACCCAGTACTTC.

The J gene is TRBJ2-1, the V gene TRBV20-1, with 8 bases identical to TRBD1. There are 15 residues in the CDR3. CDR1 is DFQATT and CDR2 is SNEGSKA in the germline V gene (reference sequence). Losses at the gene ends were 6 bases for V and 4 bases for J; bases not matched to a gene: 11. The CDR3 protein is CSARGHSYGYNEQFF. In DNA form, the CDR3 reads TGCAGTGCCAGGGGGCACTCGTACGGGTACAATGAGCAGTTCTTC.

This clonotype was observed many times. The chain couples TRBV20-1 to TRBJ1-2, with TRBD1 matching over 9 bases. Looked up from germline, CDR1 is DFQATT and CDR2 is SNEGSKA (reference sequence). V shed 1 base and J 1 base; nucleotides not matched to a gene: 13. The CDR3 sequence is 18 residues long. CDR3 nucleotide sequence: TGCAGTGCTAGAGCCAATCGGGGACAGGGCGATTTTAACTATGGCTACACCTTC. Translating it yields CSARANRGQGDFNYGYTF.

The chain joins TRBV29-1 to TRBJ1-2; TRBD1 might be the D (5 bases). CDR1 is SQVTM and CDR2 is ANQGSEA in the germline V gene. This CDR3 has 12 amino acids. V was cut by 4 bases and J by 6 bases, with 12 bases left in between. The CDR3, as DNA: TGCAGCGTTGCGGGACTCGGGCATGGCTACACCTTC. Translated, it gives CSVAGLGHGYTF. Variable domain in full (rest from reference TRBV29-1 and TRBJ1-2): SAVISQKPSRDICQRGTSLTIQCQVDSQVTMMFWYRQQPGQSLTLIATANQGSEATYESGFVIDKFPISRPNLTFSTLTVSNMSPEDSSIYLCSVAGLGHGYTFGSGTRLTVV.

There are many counts of this clonotype. The rearrangement links TRBV12-3 or TRBV12-4 to TRBJ2-3; 8 bases fit TRBD1. The CDR3 spans 13 residues. V shed 6 bases, J shed 8 bases, and the junction held 7 bases outside the gene matches. In DNA, the CDR3 is TGTGCCAGCAGCACCCTAGACAGGGGTACGCAGTATTTT. This codes for CASSTLDRGTQYF.

This clonotype appeared many times. The rearrangement uses TRBV5-6 and TRBJ2-4; 10 positions agree with TRBD1. V trimming: 4 bases; J trimming: 0 bases; junction bases outside the gene matches: 7. CDR1 is SGHDT, CDR2 YYEEEE, per germline. This CDR3 spans 17 amino acids. The CDR3 reads CASSTGQGLRAKNIQYF. As DNA, the CDR3 is TGTGCCAGCAGCACGGGACAGGGGTTGAGAGCCAAAAACATTCAGTACTTC.